This T cell receptor (beta chain) derives from a study of immune cell composition in non-small cell lung cancer. Whole-study findings and limits: Top 10 clone scores and clonality were higher in squamous than adenocarcinoma. Roughly 80% of squamous and approximately 30% of adenocarcinoma cases had tumour-associated clones >0.5%.

In its sample, this clone was seen once. Its antigen is still unknown. The data were produced by immunoSEQ multiplex PCR, yet TCRdb's version contains in-frame clones alone and is incomplete. Among fewer than 6,500 clones listed, roughly 80% were seen once. In germline, CDR1 is SGHDT, CDR2 YYEEEE. This CDR3 is 16 amino acids long. V was shortened by 4 bases and J by 0 bases, with 17 bases between the two germline ends. This chain uses TRBV5-6 with TRBJ2-7; TRBD1 is a possible D gene (6 bases). The clonotype was recovered from a human donor with non-small cell lung cancer. Input material: lung tumor tissue. The CDR3 reads CASSALGQLLSYEQYF. CDR3 coding DNA: TGTGCCAGCAGCGCATTGGGACAACTTCTCTCCTACGAGCAGTACTTC.